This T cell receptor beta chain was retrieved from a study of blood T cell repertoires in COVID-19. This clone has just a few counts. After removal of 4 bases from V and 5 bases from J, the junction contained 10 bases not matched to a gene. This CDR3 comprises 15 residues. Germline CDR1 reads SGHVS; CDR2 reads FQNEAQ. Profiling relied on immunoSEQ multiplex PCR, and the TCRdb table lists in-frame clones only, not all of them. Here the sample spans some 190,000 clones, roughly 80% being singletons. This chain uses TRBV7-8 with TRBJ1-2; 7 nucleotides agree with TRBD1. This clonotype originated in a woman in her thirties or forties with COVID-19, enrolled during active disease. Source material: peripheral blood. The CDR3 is CASSSDPTGSYGYTF. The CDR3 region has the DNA TGTGCCAGCAGCTCCGACCCGACAGGGTCTTATGGCTACACCTTC.